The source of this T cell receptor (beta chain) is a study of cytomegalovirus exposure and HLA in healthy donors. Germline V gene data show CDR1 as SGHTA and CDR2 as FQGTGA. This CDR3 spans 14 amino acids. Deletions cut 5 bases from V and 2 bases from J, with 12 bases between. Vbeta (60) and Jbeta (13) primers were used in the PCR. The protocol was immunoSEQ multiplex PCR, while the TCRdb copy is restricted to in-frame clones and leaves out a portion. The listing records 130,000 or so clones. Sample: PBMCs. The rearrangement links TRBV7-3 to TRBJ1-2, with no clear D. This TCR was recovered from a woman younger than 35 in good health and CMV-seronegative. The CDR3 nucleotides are TGTGCCAGCAGCCCCGGTCCTGTAAACTATGGCTACACCTTC. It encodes CASSPGPVNYGYTF.